These 14 T cell receptor beta chains came from one sample sequenced in a study of T cell responses to AZD1222 COVID-19 vaccine. Using immunoSEQ multiplex PCR, the repertoire was profiled, and TCRdb retains in-frame clones only, with some absent. The sample has about 110,000 clones, 89% seen once. Specimen: peripheral blood, collected on day 0 of MenACWY control vaccination. The origin of the receptors is an adult in good health.

This chain joins TRBV21-1 and TRBJ1-2. TRBV21-1 is a recognized pseudogene. The CDR3 is 15 amino acids. The CDR3 loop is CASRGNREALYGYTF. Written as DNA, the CDR3 is TGTGCCAGCAGAGGGAACAGAGAAGCCCTCTATGGCTACACCTTC.

The V call is TRBV5-4, the J call TRBJ1-1; possibly TRBD1 for D (6 bases). Germline V lookup: CDR1 SGHNT, CDR2 YYREEE (reference sequence). Trimming left V 4 bases short and J 1 base short, with 11 bases between. The CDR3 runs 14 residues. Written as DNA, the CDR3 is TGTGCCAGCAGCGGAATACAGGGGAACACTGAAGCTTTCTTT. As protein: CASSGIQGNTEAFF.

This rearrangement joins TRBV3-1 (or the pseudogene TRBV3-2) to TRBJ2-7; the D gene is possibly TRBD1 (6 bases). The CDR3 totals 14 residues. CDR1 LGHDT and CDR2 YNNKEL come from the germline V gene (reference sequence). V was cut by 1 base and J by 3 bases, with 10 bases left in between. The CDR3 coding sequence is TGTGCCAGCAGCCAAGGGCAGGGGTACTACGAGCAGTACTTC. It is translated as CASSQGQGYYEQYF.

V and J are TRBV5-4 and TRBJ2-6, with a weak D call TRBD1 (6 bases). From germline, CDR1 is SGHNT and CDR2 YYREEE (reference sequence). Trimming took 6 bases from V and 2 from J, leaving 12 bases between them. The CDR3 length is 15 residues. The CDR3 loop reads CASTLEGAGANVLTF. Written as DNA, the CDR3 is TGTGCCAGCACCCTTGAGGGGGCTGGGGCCAACGTCCTGACTTTC.

This clone appeared once. The chain links TRBV19 to TRBJ1-1, with D tentatively TRBD1 (5 bases). V was cut by 2 bases and J by 1 base, with 11 bases left in between. CDR1 LNHDA and CDR2 SQIVND come from the germline V gene (reference sequence). The CDR3 has 15 amino acids. Here the CDR3 reads CASSIQGPSNTEAFF. CDR3 nucleotides: TGTGCCAGTAGTATACAGGGACCCTCGAACACTGAAGCTTTCTTT.

The CDR3 nucleotides read TGTGCCAGCAGCAAAGCGGCAGGGCTTGTAGAAAAACTGTTTTTT. It is translated as CASSKAAGLVEKLFF. The rearrangement uses TRBV21-1 and TRBJ1-4; the table's D call, TRBD1, has no DNA check behind it. TRBV21-1 is classified as a pseudogene. This CDR3 is built from 15 residues.

The chain uses TRBV9 and TRBJ2-7, with 7 bases that match TRBD1. With V trimmed by 4 bases and J by 1 base, 8 bases remained unmatched. Germline CDR1 and CDR2: SGDLS and YYNGEE. The CDR3 is 15 amino acids. CDR3 nucleotide sequence: TGTGCCAGCAGCTTAATTAGGGGGCTATCCTACGAGCAGTACTTC. Its protein product is CASSLIRGLSYEQYF.

The J gene is TRBJ2-5, the V gene TRBV19; 8 positions match TRBD2. V shed 0 bases and J 5 bases; nucleotides not matched to a gene: 8. The length of the CDR3 is 16 residues. Germline V gene lookup returns CDR1 LNHDA and CDR2 SQIVND (reference sequence). CDR3 coding DNA: TGTGCCAGTAGTATAGATGGAAGGCCGGGAGGGGAGACCCAGTACTTC. Its protein is CASSIDGRPGGETQYF. Based on the CDR3 plus reference TRBV19 and TRBJ2-5, the full variable domain is DGGITQSPKYLFRKEGQNVTLSCEQNLNHDAMYWYRQDPGQGLRLIYYSQIVNDFQKGDIAEGYSVSREKKESFPLTVTSAQKNPTAFYLCASSIDGRPGGETQYFGPGTRLLVL.

V usage is TRBV2 and J usage is TRBJ1-2; 7 nucleotides agree with TRBD1. V was clipped by 3 bases and J by 2 bases; unmatched bases: 0. The CDR3 extends over 13 amino acids. The germline V gene has CDR1 SNHLY and CDR2 FYNNEI. CDR3 sequence reads: CASSETGNYGYTF. The CDR3 DNA is TGTGCCAGCAGTGAGACAGGGAACTATGGCTACACCTTC.

The V gene is TRBV6-1, the J gene TRBJ1-5; D uncertain. CDR3 length: 11 residues. V was cut by 0 bases and J by 6 bases, with 0 bases left in between. The germline CDR1 and CDR2 sequences are MNHNS and SASEGT. CDR3 amino acids: CASSEAQPQHF. The CDR3 DNA is TGTGCCAGCAGTGAAGCTCAGCCCCAGCATTTT.

The chain uses TRBV7-3 and TRBJ1-6; tentative D call: TRBD1 (6 bases). The CDR3 is 14 amino acids. With 4 bases removed from V and 9 bases from J, the gap between germline ends came to 13 bases. Germline CDR1 reads SGHTA; CDR2 reads FQGTGA. In nucleotides, the CDR3 is TGTGCCAGCAGCTCAGGGGCCGGGGTTTCACCCCTCCACTTT. Its protein product is CASSSGAGVSPLHF.

The chain has TRBV9 and TRBJ2-1; 8 bases agree with TRBD1. V shed 4 bases, J shed 7 bases, and the junction held 10 bases outside the gene matches. The CDR3 runs to 15 residues. Germline lookup yields CDR1 SGDLS and CDR2 YYNGEE. The CDR3 DNA follows: TGTGCCAGCAGCACCGACGGACAGGGATCAAATGAGCAGTTCTTC. It yields the protein CASSTDGQGSNEQFF. The variable domain in full, with the rest retrieved from reference TRBV9 and TRBJ2-1, is DSGVTQTPKHLITATGQRVTLRCSPRSGDLSVYWYQQSLDQGLQFLIQYYNGEERAKGNILERFSAQQFPDLHSELNLSSLELGDSALYFCASSTDGQGSNEQFFGPGTRLTVL.

The chain combines TRBV5-1 with TRBJ2-7; 7 bases line up with TRBD1. In germline, CDR1 is SGHRS, CDR2 YFSETQ. J lost 5 bases, V lost 5 bases, and 10 bases had no gene match. The CDR3 spans 14 residues. The CDR3 loop is CASRAGTVLDEQYF. In DNA, the CDR3 is TGCGCCAGCAGGGCCGGGACAGTACTAGACGAGCAGTACTTC.

This clone was recorded only once. The chain carries TRBV18 and TRBJ2-2; no clear D. CDR1 is KGHSH and CDR2 is LQKENI in the germline V gene. The CDR3 consists of 11 residues. V was trimmed by 8 bases and J by 5 bases, leaving 6 bases between them. CDR3 DNA sequence: TGTGCCAGCACCTTTACCGGGGAGCTGTTTTTT. Its translation is CASTFTGELFF.